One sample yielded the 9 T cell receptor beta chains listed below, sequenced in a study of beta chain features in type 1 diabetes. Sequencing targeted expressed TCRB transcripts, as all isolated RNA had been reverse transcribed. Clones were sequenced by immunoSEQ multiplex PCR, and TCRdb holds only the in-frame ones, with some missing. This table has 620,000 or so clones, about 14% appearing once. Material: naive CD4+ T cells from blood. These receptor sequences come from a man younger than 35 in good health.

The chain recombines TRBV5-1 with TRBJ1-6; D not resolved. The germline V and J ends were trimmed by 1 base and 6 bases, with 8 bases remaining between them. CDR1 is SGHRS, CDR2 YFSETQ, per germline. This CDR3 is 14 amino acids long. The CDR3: CASSLPELNSPLHF. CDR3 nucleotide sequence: TGCGCCAGCAGCTTGCCGGAACTTAATTCACCCCTCCACTTT.

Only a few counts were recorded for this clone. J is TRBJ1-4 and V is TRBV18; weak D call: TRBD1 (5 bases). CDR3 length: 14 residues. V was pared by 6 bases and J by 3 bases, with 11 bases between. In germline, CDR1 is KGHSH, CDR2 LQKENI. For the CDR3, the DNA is TGTGCCAGCTCGTCTGGGGCACCTAATGAAAAACTGTTTTTT. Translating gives CASSSGAPNEKLFF.

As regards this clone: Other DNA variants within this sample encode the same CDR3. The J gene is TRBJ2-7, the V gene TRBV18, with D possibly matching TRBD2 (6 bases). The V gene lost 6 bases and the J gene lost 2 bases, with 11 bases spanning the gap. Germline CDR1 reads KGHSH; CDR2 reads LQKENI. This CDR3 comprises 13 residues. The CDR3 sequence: CASSGGAAYEQYF. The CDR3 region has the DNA TGTGCCAGCTCGGGGGGAGCTGCCTACGAGCAGTACTTC.

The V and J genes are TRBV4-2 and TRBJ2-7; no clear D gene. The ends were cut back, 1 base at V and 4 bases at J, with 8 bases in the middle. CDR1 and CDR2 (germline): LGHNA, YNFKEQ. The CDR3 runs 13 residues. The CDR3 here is CASSQVAKYEQYF. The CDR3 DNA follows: TGTGCCAGCAGCCAAGTGGCTAAGTACGAGCAGTACTTC.

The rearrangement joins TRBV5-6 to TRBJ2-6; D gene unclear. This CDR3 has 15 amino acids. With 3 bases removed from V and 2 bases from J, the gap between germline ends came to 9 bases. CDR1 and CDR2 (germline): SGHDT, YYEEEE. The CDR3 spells CASSSDSAGANVLTF. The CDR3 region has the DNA TGTGCCAGCAGCTCGGATTCCGCTGGGGCCAACGTCCTGACTTTC.

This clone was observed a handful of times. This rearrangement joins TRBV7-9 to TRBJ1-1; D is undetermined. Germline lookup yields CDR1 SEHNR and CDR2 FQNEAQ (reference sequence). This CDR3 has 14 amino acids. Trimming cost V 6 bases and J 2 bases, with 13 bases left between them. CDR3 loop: CASRQWMRNTEAFF. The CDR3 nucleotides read TGTGCCAGCAGGCAGTGGATGAGAAACACTGAAGCTTTCTTT.

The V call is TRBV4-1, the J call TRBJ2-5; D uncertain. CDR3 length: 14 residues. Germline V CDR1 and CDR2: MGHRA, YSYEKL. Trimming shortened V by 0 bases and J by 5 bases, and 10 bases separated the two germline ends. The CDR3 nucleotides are TGCGCCAGCAGCCAAGATAACTACCGGGAGACCCAGTACTTC. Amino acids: CASSQDNYRETQYF.

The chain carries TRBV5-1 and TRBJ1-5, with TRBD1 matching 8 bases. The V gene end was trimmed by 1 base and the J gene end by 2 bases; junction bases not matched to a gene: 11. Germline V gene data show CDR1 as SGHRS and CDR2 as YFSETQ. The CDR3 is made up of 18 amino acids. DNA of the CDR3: TGCGCCAGCAGCTTGTTCCCTGTTGGACAGGGTCGCAATCAGCCCCAGCATTTT. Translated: CASSLFPVGQGRNQPQHF. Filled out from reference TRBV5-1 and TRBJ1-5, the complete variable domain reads KAGVTQTPRYLIKTRGQQVTLSCSPISGHRSVSWYQQTPGQGLQFLFEYFSETQRNKGNFPGRFSGRQFSNSRSEMNVSTLELGDSALYLCASSLFPVGQGRNQPQHFGDGTRLSIL.

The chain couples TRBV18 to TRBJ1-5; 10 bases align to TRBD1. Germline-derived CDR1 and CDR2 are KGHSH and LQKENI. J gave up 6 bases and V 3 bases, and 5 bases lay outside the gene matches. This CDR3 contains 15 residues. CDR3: CASSPGRDRGQPQHF. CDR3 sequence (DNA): TGTGCCAGCTCACCGGGACGGGACAGGGGTCAGCCCCAGCATTTT.